These 5 T cell receptor beta chains were all obtained from the same sample, sequenced in a study of cytomegalovirus exposure and HLA in healthy donors. PCR was performed using 60 Vbeta and 13 Jbeta primers. Profiling relied on immunoSEQ multiplex PCR, and the TCRdb table lists in-frame clones only, not all of them. The sample holds 100,000 or so clones; roughly four fifths are singletons and the top ten take about 5%. Sequenced input: PBMCs. Receptors originate from a man aged 35-49 years in good health and CMV-seropositive.

CDR3 region: CASSPGQNTIYF. Written as DNA, the CDR3 is TGTGCCAGCAGCCCAGGGCAGAACACCATATATTTT. V usage is TRBV9 and J usage is TRBJ1-3; D is possibly TRBD1 (5 bases). The CDR3 length is 12 residues. Germline lookup yields CDR1 SGDLS and CDR2 YYNGEE. The V end was cut by 4 bases, the J end by 7 bases, with 9 bases between.

This clone was seen just once. This sequence joins TRBV9 and TRBJ1-3, with 9 positions matching TRBD1. There are 17 residues in the CDR3. Per germline, CDR1 SGDLS and CDR2 YYNGEE. V gave up 3 bases and J gave up 0 bases; unmatched junction bases: 7. CDR3 nucleotides: TGTGCCAGCAGCGCCGGACAGGGGCCGAGCTCTGGAAACACCATATATTTT. The encoded protein is CASSAGQGPSSGNTIYF. Variable domain in full (rest from reference TRBV9 and TRBJ1-3): DSGVTQTPKHLITATGQRVTLRCSPRSGDLSVYWYQQSLDQGLQFLIQYYNGEERAKGNILERFSAQQFPDLHSELNLSSLELGDSALYFCASSAGQGPSSGNTIYFGEGSWLTVV.

The V call is TRBV18, the J call TRBJ1-3; TRBD1 matches 7 bases. Germline loops: CDR1 KGHSH, CDR2 LQKENI. This CDR3 has 15 residues. J gave up 0 bases and V 4 bases, and 3 bases lay outside the gene matches. The CDR3 sequence: CASSRDSSSGNTIYF. CDR3 nucleotides: TGTGCCAGCTCACGGGACAGTTCCTCTGGAAACACCATATATTTT.

The J gene is TRBJ1-4, the V gene TRBV18; 12 bases fit TRBD1. CDR3 size: 16 residues. Germline trimming cut 6 bases from V and 2 bases from J; bases unmatched to any gene: 4. Germline V CDR1 and CDR2: KGHSH, LQKENI. The DNA of the CDR3 is TGTGCCAGCTCGCGGGACAGGGGGCTGACTAATGAAAAACTGTTTTTT. Translated, it gives CASSRDRGLTNEKLFF. The full variable domain, in which reference TRBV18 and TRBJ1-4 provide the parts outside the CDR3, is NAGVMQNPRHLVRRRGQEARLRCSPMKGHSHVYWYRQLPEEGLKFMVYLQKENIIDESGMPKERFSAEFPKEGPSILRIQQVVRGDSAAYFCASSRDRGLTNEKLFFGSGTQLSVL.

This sequence joins TRBV27 and TRBJ2-5; the match to TRBD2 covers 11 bases. CDR3 length equals 17 residues. J lost 1 base, V lost 2 bases, and 6 bases had no gene match. CDR1 is MNHEY and CDR2 is SMNVEV in the germline V gene (reference sequence). For the CDR3, the DNA is TGTGCCAGCAGTTTAGGTCCTAGCGGGGGGCCCCAAGAGACCCAGTACTTC. Protein sequence: CASSLGPSGGPQETQYF.